The next 19 T cell receptor beta chains were all read from a single sample in a study of OX40 agonist ivuxolimab in advanced cancers. This table comes from immunoSEQ multiplex PCR, and its TCRdb copy is limited to in-frame clones, with some not included. The table has over 8,000 clones, over 70% seen once. The material was CD4+ or CD8+ T cells sorted from blood, obtained in a trial of the OX40 agonist ivuxolimab. These receptors all stem from an adult with an advanced solid tumor such as melanoma, head and neck, liver or kidney cancer.

This clone was detected only once. DNA of the CDR3: TGTGCCAGCAGCCCATTAGGTGGTAATTCACCCCTCCACTTT. Its protein is CASSPLGGNSPLHF. This chain uses TRBV7-2 with TRBJ1-6; D remains ambiguous. The CDR3 is made up of 14 amino acids. Germline V gives CDR1 SGHTA, CDR2 FQGNSA. V gave up 5 bases and J gave up 6 bases, with 11 bases separating them. The full variable domain, in which reference TRBV7-2 and TRBJ1-6 provide the parts outside the CDR3, is GAGVSQSPSNKVTEKGKDVELRCDPISGHTALYWYRQSLGQGLEFLIYFQGNSAPDKSGLPSDRFSAERTGGSVSTLTIQRTQQEDSAVYLCASSPLGGNSPLHFGNGTRLTVT.

This chain connects TRBV9 to TRBJ1-1; 8 bases match TRBD1. CDR1 is SGDLS, CDR2 YYNGEE, per germline. V was clipped by 3 bases and J by 1 base; unmatched bases: 5. The CDR3 length is 15 residues. CDR3 DNA: TGTGCCAGCAGCGCAGGGGGCTTCGGGAACACTGAAGCTTTCTTT. It is translated as CASSAGGFGNTEAFF. Full variable domain (rest looked up from reference TRBV9 and TRBJ1-1): DSGVTQTPKHLITATGQRVTLRCSPRSGDLSVYWYQQSLDQGLQFLIQYYNGEERAKGNILERFSAQQFPDLHSELNLSSLELGDSALYFCASSAGGFGNTEAFFGQGTRLTVV.

DNA for the CDR3: TGTGCCACTAAGACAGGGATTGTCTCCTACGAGCAGTACTTC. Translated, it gives CATKTGIVSYEQYF. The rearrangement joins TRBV10-3 to TRBJ2-7; 7 nucleotides align to TRBD1. The CDR3 contains 14 residues. In germline, CDR1 is ENHRY, CDR2 SYGVKD. Trimming took 10 bases from V and 0 from J; bases not matched to a gene: 9.

The J gene is TRBJ2-1, the V gene TRBV7-8; D gene unclear. V was pared by 1 base and J by 0 bases, with 22 bases between. There are 20 residues in the CDR3. CDR1 and CDR2 (germline): SGHVS, FQNEAQ. In DNA form, the CDR3 reads TGTGCCAGCAGCTTAGTACGATACCGGATACCTAATCTCTCCTACAATGAGCAGTTCTTC. This codes for CASSLVRYRIPNLSYNEQFF.

J is TRBJ2-1 and V is TRBV5-6; no reliable D call. Germline CDR1 reads SGHDT; CDR2 reads YYEEEE. The CDR3 sequence is 12 residues long. V gave up 4 bases and J gave up 6 bases, with 8 bases separating them. In DNA, the CDR3 is TGTGCCAGCAGCGCGCTAGGCAATGAGCAGTTCTTC. Encoded protein: CASSALGNEQFF.

V and J are TRBV7-8 and TRBJ2-3; D is possibly TRBD1 (6 bases). Trimming stripped 4 bases from V and 4 bases from J, with 12 bases between. This CDR3 is 14 amino acids long. Germline assignment: CDR1 SGHVS and CDR2 FQNEAQ. The chain's CDR3 is CASSSWGRADTQYF. CDR3 nucleotides: TGTGCCAGCAGCTCCTGGGGGCGAGCAGATACGCAGTATTTT.

By frequency in the sample, this clone is medium-sized. This chain connects TRBV2 to TRBJ1-2, with TRBD1 matching 11 bases. CDR3 length: 14 amino acids. V dropped 8 bases and J dropped 6; count of bases not matched to a gene: 8. Germline lookup yields CDR1 SNHLY and CDR2 FYNNEI. The CDR3: CASSQGGQGDGYTF. The CDR3 DNA reads TGTGCCAGCTCTCAAGGGGGACAGGGGGATGGCTACACCTTC.

This sequence joins TRBV5-1 and TRBJ1-1; 7 bases match TRBD1. The ends lost 4 bases at V and 3 bases at J; junction bases unmatched: 3. Germline CDR1 SGHRS, CDR2 YFSETQ. The CDR3 consists of 13 residues. CDR3 sequence reads: CASSVTGYTEAFF. The DNA for the CDR3 is TGCGCCAGCAGCGTGACAGGGTACACTGAAGCTTTCTTT.

The chain combines TRBV6-4 with TRBJ2-3; 7 bases are shared with TRBD2. Germline V CDR1 and CDR2: MRHNA, SNTAGT. J lost 1 base, V lost 0 bases, and 1 base had no gene match. This CDR3 has 15 residues. Here the CDR3 reads CASSDSSGGTDTQYF. DNA of the CDR3: TGTGCCAGCAGTGACTCGAGCGGGGGCACAGATACGCAGTATTTT.

The chain employs TRBV6-1 and TRBJ1-5; 7 bases are shared with TRBD1. The J segment lost 1 base and the V segment lost 1 base, leaving 1 base of the junction unmatched. CDR1 is MNHNS, CDR2 SASEGT, per germline. The CDR3 has 15 residues. CDR3: CASSEVGGSNQPQHF. The CDR3, as DNA: TGTGCCAGCAGTGAAGTAGGGGGCAGCAATCAGCCCCAGCATTTT.

The rearrangement uses TRBV19 and TRBJ2-7; perhaps TRBD2 as D (6 bases). Trimming cost V 6 bases and J 5 bases, with 17 bases left between them. Germline CDR1 reads LNHDA; CDR2 reads SQIVND (reference sequence). The CDR3 is 14 residues long. CDR3 in DNA: TGTGCCAGTAGGGAGGTCGGGGGAGCGGACGAGCAGTACTTC. Amino acid sequence: CASREVGGADEQYF.

The count of this clone is one. Germline and junction disagree at one end, which may indicate a read error. The chain couples TRBV30 to TRBJ1-1, with a tentative D call TRBD1 (5 bases). Germline V gene data show CDR1 as GTSNPN and CDR2 as SVGIG (reference sequence). The length of the CDR3 is 14 residues. As DNA, the CDR3 is TGTGCCTGGAGTGTAATAGGGACGGGCACTGAAACTTTCTTT. This codes for CAWSVIGTGTETFF.

This chain connects TRBV2 to TRBJ1-1, with no clear D. Germline CDR1 reads SNHLY; CDR2 reads FYNNEI. V was shortened by 5 bases and J by 0 bases, with 10 bases between the two germline ends. There are 14 residues in the CDR3. The CDR3 DNA follows: TGTGCCAGCAGTCCTACAGAGATGAACACTGAAGCTTTCTTT. Translating it yields CASSPTEMNTEAFF.

The chain couples TRBV19 to TRBJ1-2; the D is unclear. CDR3 length: 15 amino acids. V was pared by 0 bases and J by 1 base, with 9 bases between. Germline CDR1 is LNHDA and CDR2 is SQIVND (reference sequence). CDR3 residues: CASSIDYRNNYGYTF. CDR3 nucleotides: TGTGCCAGTAGTATAGATTACCGGAATAACTATGGCTACACCTTC.

The chain is built from TRBV27 and TRBJ2-7; the D call may be TRBD1 or TRBD2 (7 bases each). Germline CDR1 MNHEY, CDR2 SMNVEV (reference sequence). The CDR3 consists of 14 residues. V lost 6 bases and J lost 3, with 15 bases in between. CDR3 bases: TGTGCCAGCAGCCCAGGGGGAGGGGTCTACGAGCAGTACTTC. Translation gives CASSPGGGVYEQYF.

The chain recombines TRBV6-1 with TRBJ1-4, with 7 bases aligning to TRBD1. The germline V gene has CDR1 MNHNS and CDR2 SASEGT. The CDR3 spans 12 residues. With V trimmed by 9 bases and J by 5 bases, 3 bases remained unmatched. CDR3: CASKTGNEKLFF. The CDR3, as DNA: TGTGCCAGTAAGACAGGGAATGAAAAACTGTTTTTT.

Concerning this clone itself: A single base is all that separates this from a far larger clone, so a read error is likely. V is TRBV5-1 and J is TRBJ2-2; D unclear. Trimming removed 6 bases at V and 1 base at J, with 13 bases between. The CDR3 sequence is 15 residues long. Germline V gene data show CDR1 as SGHRS and CDR2 as YFSETQ. The DNA of the CDR3 is TGCGCCAGCACCGTGTCCGGCTGGAACACCGGGGAGCTGTTTTTT. Translated: CASTVSGWNTGELFF.

The J gene is TRBJ2-7, the V gene TRBV28, with 8 nucleotides matching TRBD1. The CDR3 is 15 amino acids. Germline lookup yields CDR1 MDHEN and CDR2 SYDVKM. J lost 2 bases, V lost 4 bases, and 7 bases had no gene match. The CDR3 spells CASSWTGIGAYEQYF. CDR3 coding DNA: TGTGCCAGCAGTTGGACAGGGATAGGGGCCTACGAGCAGTACTTC.

This clone has just one count. The genes are TRBV9 and TRBJ2-1; D might be TRBD1 (5 bases). Germline V CDR1 and CDR2: SGDLS, YYNGEE. V was cut by 6 bases and J by 7 bases, with 17 bases left in between. The CDR3 runs to 14 residues. CDR3 loop: CASTSPAKGNEQFF. The CDR3 region has the DNA TGTGCCAGCACATCTCCGGCCAAGGGGAATGAGCAGTTCTTC.